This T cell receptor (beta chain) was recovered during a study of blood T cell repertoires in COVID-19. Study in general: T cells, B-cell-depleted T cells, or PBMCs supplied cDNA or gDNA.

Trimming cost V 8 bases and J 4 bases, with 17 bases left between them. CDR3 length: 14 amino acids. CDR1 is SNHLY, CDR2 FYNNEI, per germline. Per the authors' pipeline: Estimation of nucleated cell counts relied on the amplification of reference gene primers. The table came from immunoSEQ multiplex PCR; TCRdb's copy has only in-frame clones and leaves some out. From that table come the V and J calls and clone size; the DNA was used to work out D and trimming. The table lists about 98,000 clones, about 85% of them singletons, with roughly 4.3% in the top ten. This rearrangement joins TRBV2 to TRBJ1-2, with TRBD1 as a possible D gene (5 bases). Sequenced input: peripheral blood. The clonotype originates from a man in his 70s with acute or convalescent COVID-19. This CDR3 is CASGTETESYGYTF. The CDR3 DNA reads TGTGCCAGCGGCACAGAGACAGAGAGCTATGGCTACACCTTC.